What follows describes a single TCR beta chain. The entry originates in a study of blood T cell repertoires in COVID-19. Study overall: From the United States, Italy and Spain came samples of acute and convalescent COVID-19. The analysed material was cDNA or gDNA that came from T cells, B-cell-depleted T cells, or PBMCs.

V lost 10 bases, J lost 0 bases, and 8 bases lay in between. The CDR3 covers 12 residues. Germline loops: CDR1 SGHNT, CDR2 YYREEE (reference sequence). The authors' processing: Nucleated cell number was recorded as an estimate derived from reference gene primer amplification. Profiled with immunoSEQ multiplex PCR; TCRdb holds only in-frame clones, not every one. V, J and clone size were drawn from that table, and D and trimming were deduced from the DNA. The sample lists tens of thousands of clones, 88% seen once, with roughly 1.9% in the top ten. This TCR derives from a woman over 75 with active or convalescent COVID-19. The chain employs TRBV5-4 and TRBJ1-3; D is undetermined. Sequenced material: peripheral blood. The CDR3 bases are TGTGCCTATCAGTACTCTGGAAACACCATATATTTT. The encoded protein is CAYQYSGNTIYF.